The next 10 T cell receptor beta chains were all read from a single sample in a study of blood T cell repertoires in COVID-19. Clones were read by immunoSEQ multiplex PCR, and TCRdb kept only the in-frame ones, dropping some. The sample contains about 330,000 clones, more than 90% of which appear only once. Sequenced: PBMCs or T cells enriched from blood (not recorded which). The receptors here all came from a woman aged 25 to 39 who had recovered from COVID-19.

The CDR3 DNA reads TGTGCCAGCAGTGGGTCACAGGGGCAGGAGCAGTTCTTC. It translates to CASSGSQGQEQFF. V is TRBV2 and J is TRBJ2-1; 7 nucleotides agree with TRBD1. V shed 4 bases and J 10 bases; nucleotides not matched to a gene: 7. The CDR3 length is 13 residues. The germline V gene encodes CDR1 SNHLY and CDR2 FYNNEI.

The chain combines TRBV2 with TRBJ1-2; D unclear. The CDR3 length is 13 residues. Trimming stripped 7 bases from V and 0 bases from J, with 9 bases between. Germline assignment: CDR1 SNHLY and CDR2 FYNNEI. The CDR3 DNA reads as TGTGCCAGCAATTCCCCCTCTAACTATGGCTACACCTTC. Translated: CASNSPSNYGYTF.

V usage is TRBV4-3 and J usage is TRBJ1-2; TRBD1 aligns across 7 bases. After removal of 0 bases from V and 5 bases from J, the junction contained 3 bases not matched to a gene. The CDR3 runs to 14 residues. In germline, CDR1 is LGHNA, CDR2 YSLEER. In nucleotides, the CDR3 is TGCGCCAGCAGCCAAGAAAAGGGGGCTTATGGCTACACCTTC. It encodes CASSQEKGAYGYTF.

The genes are TRBV28 and TRBJ2-7, with a tentative D call TRBD1 (6 bases). The CDR3 runs 16 residues. The germline V gene encodes CDR1 MDHEN and CDR2 SYDVKM. V shed 3 bases and J shed 3 bases, with 18 bases lying between them. The CDR3 sequence is CASSFYTGISGYEQYF. CDR3 sequence (DNA): TGTGCCAGCAGTTTTTACACAGGGATCTCAGGCTACGAGCAGTACTTC.

This chain links TRBV28 with TRBJ2-7; 8 positions agree with TRBD2. V dropped 5 bases and J dropped 10; count of bases not matched to a gene: 10. The germline V gene has CDR1 MDHEN and CDR2 SYDVKM. The CDR3 extends over 13 amino acids. CDR3 DNA sequence: TGTGCCAGCAGTACTACAACGAGCGGGAGCCAGTACTTC. As protein: CASSTTTSGSQYF. Looking up the rest from reference TRBV28 and TRBJ2-7 gives the full variable domain: DVKVTQSSRYLVKRTGEKVFLECVQDMDHENMFWYRQDPGLGLRLIYFSYDVKMKEKGDIPEGYSVSREKKERFSLILESASTNQTSMYLCASSTTTSGSQYFGPGTRLTVT.

The chain uses TRBV21-1 and TRBJ2-3; no check of the table's D call, TRBD2, against the DNA was made. TRBV21-1 is listed as a pseudogene. This CDR3 contains 19 residues. The DNA for the CDR3 is TGTGCCAGCAGCAAAAGAGACTACGGGGGGGACCGTAGCACAGATACGCAGTATTTT. Translation: CASSKRDYGGDRSTDTQYF.

This chain uses TRBV4-2 with TRBJ2-1, with a tentative D call TRBD2 (6 bases). This CDR3 contains 15 residues. The V end lost 0 bases, the J end lost 9 bases, and 15 bases lay between the germline ends. Germline V gives CDR1 LGHNA, CDR2 YNFKEQ. The CDR3 reads CASSQEVGGLSEQFF. The CDR3 DNA sequence: TGTGCCAGCAGCCAAGAGGTGGGAGGATTATCTGAGCAGTTCTTC.

V gene TRBV28 combines with J gene TRBJ1-1, with D hard to call. Trimming shortened V by 3 bases and J by 8 bases, and 10 bases separated the two germline ends. The CDR3 loop spans 12 amino acids. Per the germline V gene, CDR1 is MDHEN and CDR2 is SYDVKM. The DNA of the CDR3 is TGTGCCAGCAGTTTTCTAAGCGGCGAAGCTTTCTTT. Translating gives CASSFLSGEAFF.

The V and J genes are TRBV4-2 and TRBJ2-7, with 7 bases that match TRBD2. The CDR3 contains 13 residues. The germline gives CDR1 LGHNA, CDR2 YNFKEQ. J was trimmed by 4 bases and V by 0 bases; bases with no gene match: 0. This CDR3 is CASSQDGGYEQYF. DNA for the CDR3: TGTGCCAGCAGCCAAGACGGGGGGTACGAGCAGTACTTC.

Worth noting for this clone: In the same sample, other DNA sequences code for this CDR3. This chain links TRBV5-1 with TRBJ1-3, with 7 bases lining up with TRBD1. Per the germline V gene, CDR1 is SGHRS and CDR2 is YFSETQ. V lost 4 bases, J lost 2 bases, and 3 bases stayed unmatched. The CDR3 is 14 amino acids. For the CDR3, the DNA is TGCGCCAGCAGCCCCGGGACAGCTGGAAACACCATATATTTT. This encodes CASSPGTAGNTIYF.